The subject of this entry is one TCR beta chain. The length of the CDR3 is 13 residues. Germline V gene data show CDR1 as MGHDK and CDR2 as SYGVNS. The V gene lost 4 bases and the J gene lost 9 bases, with 15 bases spanning the gap. Primers included in the PCR were 60 Vbeta and 13 Jbeta primers. In the study's own analysis: An analysis performed later counted 72 million or so unique TCR beta chains (around 11 million of them shared). Sequencing was performed with immunoSEQ multiplex PCR; in TCRdb, only in-frame clones are kept and a portion is missing. D and trimming were read from the DNA, whereas the V and J calls and clone size are those reported in that table. Among around 94,000 clones listed, about 88% were seen once. The data derive from a study of cytomegalovirus exposure and HLA in healthy donors.

V gene TRBV25-1 combines with J gene TRBJ1-2, with D perhaps matching TRBD1 (6 bases). Sequenced sample: PBMCs. This TCR was recovered from a man aged 18 to 29 in good health and CMV-seronegative. The CDR3 here is CASSVQGGHRYTF. As DNA, the CDR3 is TGTGCCAGCAGTGTACAGGGTGGGCATCGCTACACCTTC.